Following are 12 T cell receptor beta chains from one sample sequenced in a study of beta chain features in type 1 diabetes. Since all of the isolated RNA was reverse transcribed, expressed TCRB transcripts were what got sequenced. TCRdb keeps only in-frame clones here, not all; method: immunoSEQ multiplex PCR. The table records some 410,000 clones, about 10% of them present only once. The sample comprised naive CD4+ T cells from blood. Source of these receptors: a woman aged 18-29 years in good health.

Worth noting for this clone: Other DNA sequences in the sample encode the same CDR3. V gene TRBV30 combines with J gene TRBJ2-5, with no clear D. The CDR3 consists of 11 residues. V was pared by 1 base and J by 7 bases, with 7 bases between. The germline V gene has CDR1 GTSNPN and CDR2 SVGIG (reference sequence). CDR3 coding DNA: TGTGCCTGGAGTGGATCGGGGACCCAGTACTTC. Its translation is CAWSGSGTQYF. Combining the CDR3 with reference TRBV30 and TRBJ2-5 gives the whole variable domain SQTIHQWPATLVQPVGSPLSLECTVEGTSNPNLYWYRQAAGRGLQLLFYSVGIGQISSEVPQNLSASRPQDRQFILSSKKLLLSDSGFYLCAWSGSGTQYFGPGTRLLVL.

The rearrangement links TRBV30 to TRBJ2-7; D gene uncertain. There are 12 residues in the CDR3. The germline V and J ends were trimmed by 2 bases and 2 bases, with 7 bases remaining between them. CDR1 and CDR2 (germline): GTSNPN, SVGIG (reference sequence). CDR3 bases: TGTGCCTGGAGTCCCCTTACCTACGAGCAGTACTTC. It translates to CAWSPLTYEQYF.

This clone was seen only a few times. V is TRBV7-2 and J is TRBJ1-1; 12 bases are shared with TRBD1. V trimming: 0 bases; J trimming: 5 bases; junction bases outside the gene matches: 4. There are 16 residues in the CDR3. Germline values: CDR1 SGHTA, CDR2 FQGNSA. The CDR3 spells CASSLAGQGAGTEAFF. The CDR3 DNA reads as TGTGCCAGCAGCTTAGCGGGACAGGGGGCAGGGACTGAAGCTTTCTTT.

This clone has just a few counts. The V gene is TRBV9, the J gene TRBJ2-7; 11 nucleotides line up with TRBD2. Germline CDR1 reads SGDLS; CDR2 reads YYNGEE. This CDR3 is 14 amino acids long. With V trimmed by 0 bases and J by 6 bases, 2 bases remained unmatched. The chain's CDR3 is CASSVGLAGGEQYF. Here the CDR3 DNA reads TGTGCCAGCAGCGTAGGCCTAGCGGGGGGCGAGCAGTACTTC.

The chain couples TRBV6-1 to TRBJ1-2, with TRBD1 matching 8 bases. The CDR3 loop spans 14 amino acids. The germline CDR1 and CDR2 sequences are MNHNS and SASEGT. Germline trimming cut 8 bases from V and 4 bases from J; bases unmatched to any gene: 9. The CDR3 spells CASFATGVVYGYTF. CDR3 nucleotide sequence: TGTGCCAGCTTTGCGACAGGGGTTGTCTATGGCTACACCTTC.

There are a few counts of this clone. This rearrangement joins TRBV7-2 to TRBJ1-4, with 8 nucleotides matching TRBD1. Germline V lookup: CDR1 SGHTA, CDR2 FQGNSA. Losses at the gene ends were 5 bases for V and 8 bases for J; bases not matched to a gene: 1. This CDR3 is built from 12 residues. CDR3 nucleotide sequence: TGTGCCAGCAGCGGACAGGGAGAAAAACTGTTTTTT. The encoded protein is CASSGQGEKLFF.

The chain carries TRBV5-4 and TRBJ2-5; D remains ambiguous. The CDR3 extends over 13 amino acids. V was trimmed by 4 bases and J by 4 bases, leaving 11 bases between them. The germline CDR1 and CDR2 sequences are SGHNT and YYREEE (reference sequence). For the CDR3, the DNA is TGTGCCAGCAGCCCAGGACCGTCAGAGACCCAGTACTTC. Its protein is CASSPGPSETQYF.

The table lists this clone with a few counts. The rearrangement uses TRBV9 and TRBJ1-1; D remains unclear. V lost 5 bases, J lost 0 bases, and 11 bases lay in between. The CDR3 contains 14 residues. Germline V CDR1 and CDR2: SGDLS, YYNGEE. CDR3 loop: CASSPFQMNTEAFF. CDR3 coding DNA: TGTGCCAGCAGTCCCTTTCAGATGAACACTGAAGCTTTCTTT.

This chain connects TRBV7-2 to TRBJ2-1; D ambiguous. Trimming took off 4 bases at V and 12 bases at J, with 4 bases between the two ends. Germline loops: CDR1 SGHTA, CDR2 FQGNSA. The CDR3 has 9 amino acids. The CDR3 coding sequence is TGTGCCAGCAGCTCTCCGCAGTTCTTC. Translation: CASSSPQFF.

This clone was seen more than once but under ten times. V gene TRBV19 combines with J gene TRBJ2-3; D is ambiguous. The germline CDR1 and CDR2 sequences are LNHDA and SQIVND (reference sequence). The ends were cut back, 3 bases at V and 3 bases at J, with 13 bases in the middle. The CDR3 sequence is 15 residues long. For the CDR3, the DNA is TGTGCCAGTAGTATTATGATCTCAGAGACAGATACGCAGTATTTT. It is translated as CASSIMISETDTQYF.

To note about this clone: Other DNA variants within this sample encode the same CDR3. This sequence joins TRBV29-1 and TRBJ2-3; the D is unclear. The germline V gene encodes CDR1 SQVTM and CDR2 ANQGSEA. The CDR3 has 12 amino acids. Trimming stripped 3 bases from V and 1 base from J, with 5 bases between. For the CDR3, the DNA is TGCAGCGTTGATGCAGGCACAGATACGCAGTATTTT. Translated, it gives CSVDAGTDTQYF.

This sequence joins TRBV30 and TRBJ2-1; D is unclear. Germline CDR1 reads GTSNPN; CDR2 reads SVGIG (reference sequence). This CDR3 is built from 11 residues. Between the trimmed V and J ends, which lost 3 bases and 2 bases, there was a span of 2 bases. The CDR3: CAWRTYNEQFF. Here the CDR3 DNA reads TGTGCCTGGAGGACCTACAATGAGCAGTTCTTC.